This TCR beta chain was profiled in a study of T-cell memory formation after mild COVID-19. Looking at the study overall: Across donors, TCR clusters were largely donor specific.

Regarding the study as a whole: CD4/CD8 balance held among clones contracting day 15 to 85, and later expanders leaned CD4+. Contracting clones localized mainly to CM and EM when CD4+ and mainly to EMRA when CD8+.

The length of the CDR3 is 14 residues. The V and J ends lost 4 bases and 5 bases, in that order; junction bases with no gene match: 11. In germline, CDR1 is SQVTM, CDR2 ANQGSEA. 5'RACE primed at constant segments yielded TCR alpha and TCR beta cDNA libraries bearing sample barcodes and UMIs. MiXCR, applied by TCRdb to the 5' RACE reads, yields one record per CDR3 protein. The sample shows approximately 500,000 distinct CDR3 sequences, nearly 25% of them seen only once. As for this clonotype: Its specificity is unknown.

The sample was PBMCs or a T cell subset sorted from them (not recorded which). The TCR was taken from an adult woman who had mild COVID-19 (a few samples of this study predate the infection). Cell type and time point are not known. J is TRBJ2-7 and V is TRBV29-1; 7 nucleotides line up with TRBD2. The CDR3 sequence: CSVVGGLGLNEQYF. CDR3 DNA sequence: TGCAGCGTTGTCGGGGGGTTGGGTCTTAACGAGCAGTACTTC.